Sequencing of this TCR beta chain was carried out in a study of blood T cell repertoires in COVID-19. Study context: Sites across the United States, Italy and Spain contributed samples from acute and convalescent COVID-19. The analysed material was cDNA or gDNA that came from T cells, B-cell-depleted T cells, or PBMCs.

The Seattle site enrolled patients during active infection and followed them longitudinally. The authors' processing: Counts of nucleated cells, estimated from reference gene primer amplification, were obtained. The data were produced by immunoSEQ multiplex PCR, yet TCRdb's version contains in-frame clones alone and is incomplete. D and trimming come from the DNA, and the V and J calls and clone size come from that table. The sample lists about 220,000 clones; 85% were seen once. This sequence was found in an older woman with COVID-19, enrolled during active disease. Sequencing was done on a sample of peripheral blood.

DNA for the CDR3: TGTGCCAGCAGGCGGGGACTAGCGGGAGTTGGGGAGCTGTTTTTT. Amino acid sequence: CASRRGLAGVGELFF. This chain joins TRBV2 and TRBJ2-2; 14 bases line up with TRBD2. V was clipped by 6 bases and J by 8 bases; unmatched bases: 5. This CDR3 has 15 residues. CDR1 SNHLY and CDR2 FYNNEI come from the germline V gene.